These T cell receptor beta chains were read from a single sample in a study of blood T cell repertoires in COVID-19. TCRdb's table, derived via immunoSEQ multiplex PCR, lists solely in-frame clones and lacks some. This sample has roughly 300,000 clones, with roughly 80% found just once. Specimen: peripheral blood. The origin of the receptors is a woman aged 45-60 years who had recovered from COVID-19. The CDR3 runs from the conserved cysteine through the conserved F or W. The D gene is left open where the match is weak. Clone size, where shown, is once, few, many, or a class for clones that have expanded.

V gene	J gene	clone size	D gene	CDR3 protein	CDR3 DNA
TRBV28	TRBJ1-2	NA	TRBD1	CASSFVGTGPPEGYTF	TGTGCCAGCAGTTTTGTCGGGACAGGGCCCCCCGAGGGCTACACCTTC
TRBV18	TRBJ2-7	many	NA	CASPRCYEQYF	TGTGCCAGCCCGCGATGCTACGAGCAGTACTTC
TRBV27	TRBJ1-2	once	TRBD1	CASKGQGNYGYTF	TGTGCCAGCAAAGGACAGGGAAACTATGGCTACACCTTC
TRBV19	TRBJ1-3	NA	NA	CATRQEFSGNTIYF	TGTGCCACCCGCCAGGAATTCTCTGGAAACACCATATATTTT
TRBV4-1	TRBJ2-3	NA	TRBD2	CASSQDREREGTDTQYF	TGCGCCAGCAGCCAAGATCGGGAGCGGGAGGGCACAGATACGCAGTATTTT
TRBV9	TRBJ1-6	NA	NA	CASSVDGMGNSPLHF	TGTGCCAGCAGCGTAGACGGGATGGGTAATTCACCCCTCCACTTT
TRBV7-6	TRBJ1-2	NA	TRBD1	CASSSQGQGAGYTF	TGTGCCAGCAGCTCCCAAGGACAGGGAGCCGGCTACACCTTC
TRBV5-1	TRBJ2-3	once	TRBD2	CASSNLQLAGGQTQYF	TGCGCCAGCAGTAATTTACAGCTAGCGGGGGGGCAGACGCAGTATTTT
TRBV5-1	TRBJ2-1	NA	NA	CASSTRQGSVNEQFF	TGCGCCAGCAGCACACGGCAGGGTTCGGTCAATGAGCAGTTCTTC
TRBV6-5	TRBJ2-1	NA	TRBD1	CASSVEGQGYGEQFF	TGTGCCAGCAGCGTGGAAGGACAGGGATATGGAGAGCAGTTCTTC
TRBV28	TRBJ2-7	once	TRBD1	CASNFRRAGGAEQYF	TGTGCCAGCAACTTCAGGAGGGCAGGGGGCGCCGAGCAGTACTTC
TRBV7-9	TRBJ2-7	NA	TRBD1	CASSSDRGVYEQYF	TGTGCCAGCAGCTCGGACAGGGGGGTCTACGAGCAGTACTTC
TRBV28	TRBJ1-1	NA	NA	CASSWTGGVSTEAFF	TGTGCCAGCAGTTGGACGGGAGGGGTCAGTACTGAAGCTTTCTTT
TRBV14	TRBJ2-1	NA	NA	CASASGAYNEQFF	TGTGCCAGCGCCTCAGGGGCATACAATGAGCAGTTCTTC
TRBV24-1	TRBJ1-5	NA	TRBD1	CATSARGQGYSNQPQHF	TGTGCCACCAGTGCCAGAGGACAGGGCTATAGCAATCAGCCCCAGCATTTT
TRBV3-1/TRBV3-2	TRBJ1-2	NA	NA	CASSQALFSYGYTF	TGTGCCAGCAGCCAAGCCCTTTTCTCCTATGGCTACACCTTC
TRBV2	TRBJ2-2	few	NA	CASSGSRVANTGELFF	TGTGCCAGCAGTGGCAGTCGGGTCGCGAACACCGGGGAGCTGTTTTTT
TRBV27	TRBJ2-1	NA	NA	CASSFSTGYMHNEQFF	TGTGCCAGCAGTTTCTCTACAGGGTATATGCACAATGAGCAGTTCTTC
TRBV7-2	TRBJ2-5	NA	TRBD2	CATTGTRQETQYF	TGTGCCACAACCGGGACTAGACAAGAGACCCAGTACTTC
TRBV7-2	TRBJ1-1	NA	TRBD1	CASSLGIIRQGEAFF	TGTGCCAGCAGCTTAGGGATCATTAGACAGGGAGAAGCTTTCTTT
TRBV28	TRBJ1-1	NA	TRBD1	CASPRDRGRGVTEAFF	TGTGCCAGCCCTAGGGACAGGGGGCGGGGGGTTACTGAAGCTTTCTTT
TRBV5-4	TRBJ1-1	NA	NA	CASRSDTTEAFF	TGTGCCAGCAGATCAGACACCACTGAAGCTTTCTTT
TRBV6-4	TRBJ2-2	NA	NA	CASSMGQNTGELFF	TGTGCCAGCAGTATGGGACAGAACACCGGGGAGCTGTTTTTT
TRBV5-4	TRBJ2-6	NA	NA	CASRSRTVSGANVLTF	TGTGCCAGCAGGAGTAGGACAGTCTCTGGGGCCAACGTCCTGACTTTC
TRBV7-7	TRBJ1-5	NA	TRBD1	CASSWTGHSNQPQHF	TGTGCCAGCAGCTGGACAGGGCATAGCAATCAGCCCCAGCATTTT
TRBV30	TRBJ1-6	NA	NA	CAWIWARGNSPLHF	TGTGCCTGGATCTGGGCTCGTGGTAATTCACCCCTCCACTTT
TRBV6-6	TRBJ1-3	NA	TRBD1	CATRDRDIFSGNTIYF	TGTGCCACCCGGGACAGGGATATTTTCTCTGGAAACACCATATATTTT
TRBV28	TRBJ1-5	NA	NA	CASSLVSGGKPQHF	TGTGCCAGCAGTTTAGTTTCGGGGGGCAAGCCCCAGCATTTT
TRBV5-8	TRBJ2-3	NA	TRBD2	CASSLDRAGGTTDTQYF	TGTGCCAGCAGCTTGGATCGAGCGGGGGGGACCACAGATACGCAGTATTTT
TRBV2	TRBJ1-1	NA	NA	CASHLGQLNTEAFF	TGTGCCAGCCACCTAGGACAGTTGAACACTGAAGCTTTCTTT
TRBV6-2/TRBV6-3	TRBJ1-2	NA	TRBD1	CASSWTGGGYGYTF	TGTGCCAGCAGTTGGACAGGGGGGGGCTATGGCTACACCTTC
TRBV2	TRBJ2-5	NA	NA	CASSPTETQYF	TGTGCCAGCAGTCCTACGGAGACCCAGTACTTC
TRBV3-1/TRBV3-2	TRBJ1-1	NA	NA	CASSQGGTEAFF	TGTGCCAGCAGCCAGGGGGGGACTGAAGCTTTCTTT
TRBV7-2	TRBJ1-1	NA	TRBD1	CASSLAPGGGTEAFF	TGTGCCAGCAGCTTAGCACCAGGGGGCGGGACTGAAGCTTTCTTT
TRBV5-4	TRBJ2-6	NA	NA	CASSLKIAANSGANVLTF	TGTGCCAGCAGCTTGAAGATAGCGGCCAACTCTGGGGCCAACGTCCTGACTTTC
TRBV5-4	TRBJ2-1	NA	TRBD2	CASSLGLAGGNEQFF	TGTGCCAGCAGCTTGGGACTAGCGGGAGGTAATGAGCAGTTCTTC
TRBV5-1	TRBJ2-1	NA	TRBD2	CASSSTSGVSERQFF	TGCGCCAGCAGCTCGACTAGCGGGGTTTCGGAGAGGCAGTTCTTC
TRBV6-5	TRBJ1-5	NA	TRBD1	CASRGQGSNQPQHF	TGTGCCAGCAGGGGACAGGGGAGCAATCAGCCCCAGCATTTT
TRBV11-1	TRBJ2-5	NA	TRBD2	CASGRLGGGSETQYF	TGTGCCAGCGGCCGTCTTGGCGGGGGGAGTGAGACCCAGTACTTC
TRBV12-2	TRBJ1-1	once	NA	CASRSPARLRLNTEAFF	TGTGCAAGTCGCTCCCCCGCCCGCCTGCGTTTGAACACTGAAGCTTTCTTT
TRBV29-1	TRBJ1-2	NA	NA	CSVDAGKGLAYGYTF	TGCAGCGTTGATGCGGGCAAGGGATTGGCCTATGGCTACACCTTC
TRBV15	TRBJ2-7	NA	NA	CATSGGSYEQYF	TGTGCCACCAGCGGGGGGTCCTACGAGCAGTACTTC
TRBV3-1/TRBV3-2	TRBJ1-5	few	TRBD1	CASSQGQGAHQPQHF	TGTGCCAGCAGCCAGGGACAGGGGGCGCATCAGCCCCAGCATTTT
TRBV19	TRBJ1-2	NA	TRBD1	CASSTLTGSDYGYTF	TGTGCCAGTAGTACCCTGACAGGGAGCGACTATGGCTACACCTTC
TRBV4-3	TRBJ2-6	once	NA	CASSQVLGANVLTF	TGCGCCAGCAGCCAAGTTCTTGGGGCCAACGTCCTGACTTTC